Listed below are T cell receptor beta chains from one sample, sequenced in a study of T cell changes during pregnancy in multiple sclerosis. The method was immunoSEQ multiplex PCR; TCRdb's version includes in-frame clones alone and lacks a portion of them. This table has roughly 30,000 clones, approximately 89% appearing once. Specimen: CD8+ T cells from peripheral blood mononuclear cells, collected after pregnancy. Receptors originate from a female donor with multiple sclerosis, enrolled in a pregnancy study. Each CDR3 is given with its conserved first and last residue. Each record gives: CDR3 protein, CDR3 DNA, J gene, V gene, clone size, D gene. The D gene is left open where the match is weak. Clone size is shown for a subset of rows, as once, few, many or a class of expanded clone.

cdr3_aa: CAISESLYQPQHF; cdr3_nt: TGTGCCATCAGTGAATCCCTTTATCAGCCCCAGCATTTT; j_call: TRBJ1-5; v_call: TRBV10-3; clone_size: NA; d_call: NA
cdr3_aa: CASSVGGEDGNTIYF; cdr3_nt: TGTGCCAGCAGCGTAGGTGGGGAGGACGGAAACACCATATATTTT; j_call: TRBJ1-3; v_call: TRBV9; clone_size: NA; d_call: NA
cdr3_aa: CAISESTQGPRTDTQYF; cdr3_nt: TGTGCCATCAGTGAGTCGACCCAGGGGCCCAGAACAGATACGCAGTATTTT; j_call: TRBJ2-3; v_call: TRBV10-3; clone_size: NA; d_call: NA
cdr3_aa: CASSEVLAGVSGELFF; cdr3_nt: TGTGCCAGCAGTGAAGTCCTAGCGGGAGTATCCGGGGAGCTGTTTTTT; j_call: TRBJ2-2; v_call: TRBV6-1; clone_size: NA; d_call: TRBD2
cdr3_aa: CASSPGQSYGYTF; cdr3_nt: TGCGCCAGCAGCCCCGGACAGAGCTATGGCTACACCTTC; j_call: TRBJ1-2; v_call: TRBV4-3; clone_size: NA; d_call: NA
cdr3_aa: CASSVGVADYEQYF; cdr3_nt: TGTGCCAGCAGCGTAGGGGTAGCGGACTACGAGCAGTACTTC; j_call: TRBJ2-7; v_call: TRBV9; clone_size: NA; d_call: NA
cdr3_aa: CASSVRDTPSYEQYF; cdr3_nt: TGCGCCAGCAGCGTCCGGGACACACCATCCTACGAGCAGTACTTC; j_call: TRBJ2-7; v_call: TRBV4-1; clone_size: NA; d_call: NA
cdr3_aa: CASSSTGGTEAFF; cdr3_nt: TGTGCCAGCAGTTCCACAGGGGGCACTGAAGCTTTCTTT; j_call: TRBJ1-1; v_call: TRBV6-5; clone_size: NA; d_call: TRBD1
cdr3_aa: CASSPTPVAGHQETQYF; cdr3_nt: TGTGCCAGCAGCCCAACCCCGGTAGCGGGACACCAAGAGACCCAGTACTTC; j_call: TRBJ2-5; v_call: TRBV13; clone_size: medium-sized; d_call: TRBD2
cdr3_aa: CAGGGHLNTEAFF; cdr3_nt: TGTGCCGGGGGGGGACACCTGAACACTGAAGCTTTCTTT; j_call: TRBJ1-1; v_call: TRBV7-9; clone_size: NA; d_call: NA
cdr3_aa: CASSPTGDSYEQYF; cdr3_nt: TGTGCCAGCAGCCCTACCGGTGACTCCTACGAGCAGTACTTC; j_call: TRBJ2-7; v_call: TRBV13; clone_size: NA; d_call: NA
cdr3_aa: CASGSDPSNEQFF; cdr3_nt: TGTGCCAGCGGGAGTGACCCCTCCAATGAGCAGTTCTTC; j_call: TRBJ2-1; v_call: TRBV7-3; clone_size: NA; d_call: NA
cdr3_aa: CASRLTGGYSNQPQHF; cdr3_nt: TGTGCCAGCAGGCTTACAGGGGGATATAGCAATCAGCCCCAGCATTTT; j_call: TRBJ1-5; v_call: TRBV27; clone_size: NA; d_call: TRBD1
cdr3_aa: CASSFTGDHEQYF; cdr3_nt: TGTGCCAGCAGCTTTACAGGGGACCACGAGCAGTACTTC; j_call: TRBJ2-7; v_call: TRBV7-9; clone_size: NA; d_call: TRBD1
cdr3_aa: CASSQKRGWETQYF; cdr3_nt: TGCGCCAGCAGCCAAAAGCGGGGTTGGGAGACCCAGTACTTC; j_call: TRBJ2-5; v_call: TRBV4-3; clone_size: NA; d_call: TRBD2
cdr3_aa: CASSLGKPSGRPPDTQYF; cdr3_nt: TGTGCCAGCAGCTTAGGAAAACCTAGCGGGAGGCCCCCAGATACGCAGTATTTT; j_call: TRBJ2-3; v_call: TRBV11-2; clone_size: NA; d_call: TRBD2
cdr3_aa: CASSLSGSRAETQYF; cdr3_nt: TGTGCCAGCAGTTTATCCGGGAGCAGGGCAGAGACCCAGTACTTC; j_call: TRBJ2-5; v_call: TRBV27; clone_size: NA; d_call: NA
cdr3_aa: CASRLFSGLASYEQYF; cdr3_nt: TGTGCCAGCAGGCTGTTTTCGGGACTAGCCTCCTACGAGCAGTACTTC; j_call: TRBJ2-7; v_call: TRBV27; clone_size: NA; d_call: TRBD2
cdr3_aa: CASSSDSMESYEQYF; cdr3_nt: TGTGCCAGCAGCTCGGACAGTATGGAGTCCTACGAGCAGTACTTC; j_call: TRBJ2-7; v_call: TRBV7-9; clone_size: once; d_call: NA
cdr3_aa: CASSANQASGITGELFF; cdr3_nt: TGTGCCAGCAGTGCTAACCAGGCTAGCGGAATCACCGGGGAGCTGTTTTTT; j_call: TRBJ2-2; v_call: TRBV6-4; clone_size: NA; d_call: TRBD2
cdr3_aa: CASSSLASGVPSSYEQYF; cdr3_nt: TGCGCCAGCAGCTCGCTAGCGAGCGGGGTCCCCAGCTCCTACGAGCAGTACTTC; j_call: TRBJ2-7; v_call: TRBV5-1; clone_size: many; d_call: TRBD2
cdr3_aa: CATSRPQGAGTDTQYF; cdr3_nt: TGTGCCACCAGCAGACCACAGGGGGCGGGAACAGATACGCAGTATTTT; j_call: TRBJ2-3; v_call: TRBV15; clone_size: NA; d_call: TRBD1
cdr3_aa: CASSSLSGERYYGYTF; cdr3_nt: TGTGCCAGCAGCTCCCTTTCAGGTGAAAGGTACTATGGCTACACCTTC; j_call: TRBJ1-2; v_call: TRBV7-9; clone_size: NA; d_call: NA
cdr3_aa: CASSLDLGLITDTQYF; cdr3_nt: TGTGCCAGCAGCTTAGACTTGGGCCTCATCACAGATACGCAGTATTTT; j_call: TRBJ2-3; v_call: TRBV7-9; clone_size: NA; d_call: NA
cdr3_aa: CASSQGGAREQFF; cdr3_nt: TGTGCCAGCAGCCAAGGAGGAGCGCGAGAGCAGTTCTTC; j_call: TRBJ2-1; v_call: TRBV4-2; clone_size: NA; d_call: NA
cdr3_aa: CASSFGDRQDTQYF; cdr3_nt: TGTGCCAGCAGCTTTGGGGACAGGCAAGATACGCAGTATTTT; j_call: TRBJ2-3; v_call: TRBV6-6; clone_size: once; d_call: TRBD1
cdr3_aa: CASSAWDRPTDTQYF; cdr3_nt: TGTGCCAGCAGCGCGTGGGACAGGCCGACAGATACGCAGTATTTT; j_call: TRBJ2-3; v_call: TRBV9; clone_size: NA; d_call: TRBD1
cdr3_aa: CASSTPRVGLSETQYF; cdr3_nt: TGTGCCAGTAGTACTCCGCGGGTTGGGCTTTCGGAGACCCAGTACTTC; j_call: TRBJ2-5; v_call: TRBV19; clone_size: NA; d_call: NA
cdr3_aa: CASSQGGRPNNEQFF; cdr3_nt: TGTGCCAGCAGCCAGGGGGGGAGGCCCAACAATGAGCAGTTCTTC; j_call: TRBJ2-1; v_call: TRBV4-2; clone_size: NA; d_call: TRBD2
cdr3_aa: CASSEGTGWEETQYF; cdr3_nt: TGTGCCAGCAGTGAAGGGACAGGGTGGGAGGAGACCCAGTACTTC; j_call: TRBJ2-5; v_call: TRBV2; clone_size: NA; d_call: TRBD1
cdr3_aa: CASRSGGPDNEQFF; cdr3_nt: TGTGCCAGCAGATCGGGAGGACCCGACAATGAGCAGTTCTTC; j_call: TRBJ2-1; v_call: TRBV6-4; clone_size: NA; d_call: TRBD2
cdr3_aa: CATSRPGQNNYGYTF; cdr3_nt: TGTGCCACCAGCAGACCGGGACAGAACAACTATGGCTACACCTTC; j_call: TRBJ1-2; v_call: TRBV15; clone_size: NA; d_call: TRBD1
cdr3_aa: CASSLTGSIDEQYF; cdr3_nt: TGTGCCAGCAGCTTAACAGGGTCCATCGACGAGCAGTACTTC; j_call: TRBJ2-7; v_call: TRBV11-1; clone_size: NA; d_call: NA
cdr3_aa: CASSGTAGANVLTF; cdr3_nt: TGTGCCAGCAGCGGGACAGCTGGGGCCAACGTCCTGACTTTC; j_call: TRBJ2-6; v_call: TRBV7-9; clone_size: NA; d_call: TRBD1
cdr3_aa: CASSLPLAGYNEQFF; cdr3_nt: TGTGCCAGCAGTTTACCACTAGCGGGGTACAATGAGCAGTTCTTC; j_call: TRBJ2-1; v_call: TRBV28; clone_size: few; d_call: TRBD2
cdr3_aa: CASANAPSYEQYF; cdr3_nt: TGTGCTAGTGCCAATGCGCCCTCCTACGAGCAGTACTTC; j_call: TRBJ2-7; v_call: TRBV12-5; clone_size: NA; d_call: NA
cdr3_aa: CASSPRLAGAEQFF; cdr3_nt: TGTGCCAGTAGTCCTAGACTAGCGGGAGCTGAGCAGTTCTTC; j_call: TRBJ2-1; v_call: TRBV19; clone_size: NA; d_call: TRBD2
cdr3_aa: CASSFSGTGGGEQFF; cdr3_nt: TGTGCCAGCAGCTTCTCCGGGACAGGGGGCGGGGAGCAGTTCTTC; j_call: TRBJ2-1; v_call: TRBV7-2; clone_size: once; d_call: TRBD1
cdr3_aa: CASSGGLAGSRQETQYF; cdr3_nt: TGTGCCAGCAGCGGCGGACTAGCGGGATCGCGACAAGAGACCCAGTACTTC; j_call: TRBJ2-5; v_call: TRBV11-2; clone_size: NA; d_call: TRBD2
cdr3_aa: CASTPGGRHTEAFF; cdr3_nt: TGTGCCAGCACCCCGGGAGGCAGGCACACTGAAGCTTTCTTT; j_call: TRBJ1-1; v_call: TRBV27; clone_size: few; d_call: NA
cdr3_aa: CSVSNPDRPYEQYF; cdr3_nt: TGCAGCGTCTCCAATCCGGACAGGCCCTACGAGCAGTACTTC; j_call: TRBJ2-7; v_call: TRBV29-1; clone_size: once; d_call: TRBD1
cdr3_aa: CSVETQGAYGYTF; cdr3_nt: TGCAGCGTTGAAACACAGGGGGCGTATGGCTACACCTTC; j_call: TRBJ1-2; v_call: TRBV29-1; clone_size: NA; d_call: TRBD1
cdr3_aa: CASSYMGGTEAFF; cdr3_nt: TGTGCCAGCAGTTACATGGGGGGCACTGAAGCTTTCTTT; j_call: TRBJ1-1; v_call: TRBV6-5; clone_size: NA; d_call: NA
cdr3_aa: CAIRGDSSSYEQYF; cdr3_nt: TGTGCCATCAGGGGTGACAGTAGCTCCTACGAGCAGTACTTC; j_call: TRBJ2-7; v_call: TRBV10-3; clone_size: NA; d_call: NA
cdr3_aa: CASSEREADTQYF; cdr3_nt: TGTGCTAGCAGCGAGAGGGAAGCAGATACGCAGTATTTT; j_call: TRBJ2-3; v_call: TRBV7-7; clone_size: NA; d_call: NA
cdr3_aa: CASSSYSNEQFF; cdr3_nt: TGTGCCAGCAGTTCCTACTCTAATGAGCAGTTCTTC; j_call: TRBJ2-1; v_call: TRBV27; clone_size: NA; d_call: NA
cdr3_aa: CASSQAPGNTGELFF; cdr3_nt: TGCGCCAGCAGCCAAGCCCCGGGTAACACCGGGGAGCTGTTTTTT; j_call: TRBJ2-2; v_call: TRBV4-3; clone_size: many; d_call: NA